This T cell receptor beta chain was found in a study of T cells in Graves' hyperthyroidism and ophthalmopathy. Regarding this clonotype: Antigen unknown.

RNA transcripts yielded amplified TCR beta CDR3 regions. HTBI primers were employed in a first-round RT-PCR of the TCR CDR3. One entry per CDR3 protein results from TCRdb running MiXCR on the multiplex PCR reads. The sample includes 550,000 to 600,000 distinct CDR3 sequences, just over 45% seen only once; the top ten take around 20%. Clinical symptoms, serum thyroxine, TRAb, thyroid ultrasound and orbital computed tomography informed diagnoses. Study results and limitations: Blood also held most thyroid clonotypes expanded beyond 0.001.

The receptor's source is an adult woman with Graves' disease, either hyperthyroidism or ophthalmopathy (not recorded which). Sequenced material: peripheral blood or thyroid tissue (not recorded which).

The CDR3 region is CASSLVSWVSQPQHF. The CDR3 bases are TGTGCCAGCAGCTTAGTTAGCTGGGTAAGTCAGCCCCAGCATTTT. V is TRBV7-9 and J is TRBJ1-5, with no clear D. Germline V gene data show CDR1 as SEHNR and CDR2 as FQNEAQ (reference sequence). Between the trimmed V and J ends, which lost 1 base and 6 bases, there was a span of 13 bases. The CDR3 totals 15 residues.